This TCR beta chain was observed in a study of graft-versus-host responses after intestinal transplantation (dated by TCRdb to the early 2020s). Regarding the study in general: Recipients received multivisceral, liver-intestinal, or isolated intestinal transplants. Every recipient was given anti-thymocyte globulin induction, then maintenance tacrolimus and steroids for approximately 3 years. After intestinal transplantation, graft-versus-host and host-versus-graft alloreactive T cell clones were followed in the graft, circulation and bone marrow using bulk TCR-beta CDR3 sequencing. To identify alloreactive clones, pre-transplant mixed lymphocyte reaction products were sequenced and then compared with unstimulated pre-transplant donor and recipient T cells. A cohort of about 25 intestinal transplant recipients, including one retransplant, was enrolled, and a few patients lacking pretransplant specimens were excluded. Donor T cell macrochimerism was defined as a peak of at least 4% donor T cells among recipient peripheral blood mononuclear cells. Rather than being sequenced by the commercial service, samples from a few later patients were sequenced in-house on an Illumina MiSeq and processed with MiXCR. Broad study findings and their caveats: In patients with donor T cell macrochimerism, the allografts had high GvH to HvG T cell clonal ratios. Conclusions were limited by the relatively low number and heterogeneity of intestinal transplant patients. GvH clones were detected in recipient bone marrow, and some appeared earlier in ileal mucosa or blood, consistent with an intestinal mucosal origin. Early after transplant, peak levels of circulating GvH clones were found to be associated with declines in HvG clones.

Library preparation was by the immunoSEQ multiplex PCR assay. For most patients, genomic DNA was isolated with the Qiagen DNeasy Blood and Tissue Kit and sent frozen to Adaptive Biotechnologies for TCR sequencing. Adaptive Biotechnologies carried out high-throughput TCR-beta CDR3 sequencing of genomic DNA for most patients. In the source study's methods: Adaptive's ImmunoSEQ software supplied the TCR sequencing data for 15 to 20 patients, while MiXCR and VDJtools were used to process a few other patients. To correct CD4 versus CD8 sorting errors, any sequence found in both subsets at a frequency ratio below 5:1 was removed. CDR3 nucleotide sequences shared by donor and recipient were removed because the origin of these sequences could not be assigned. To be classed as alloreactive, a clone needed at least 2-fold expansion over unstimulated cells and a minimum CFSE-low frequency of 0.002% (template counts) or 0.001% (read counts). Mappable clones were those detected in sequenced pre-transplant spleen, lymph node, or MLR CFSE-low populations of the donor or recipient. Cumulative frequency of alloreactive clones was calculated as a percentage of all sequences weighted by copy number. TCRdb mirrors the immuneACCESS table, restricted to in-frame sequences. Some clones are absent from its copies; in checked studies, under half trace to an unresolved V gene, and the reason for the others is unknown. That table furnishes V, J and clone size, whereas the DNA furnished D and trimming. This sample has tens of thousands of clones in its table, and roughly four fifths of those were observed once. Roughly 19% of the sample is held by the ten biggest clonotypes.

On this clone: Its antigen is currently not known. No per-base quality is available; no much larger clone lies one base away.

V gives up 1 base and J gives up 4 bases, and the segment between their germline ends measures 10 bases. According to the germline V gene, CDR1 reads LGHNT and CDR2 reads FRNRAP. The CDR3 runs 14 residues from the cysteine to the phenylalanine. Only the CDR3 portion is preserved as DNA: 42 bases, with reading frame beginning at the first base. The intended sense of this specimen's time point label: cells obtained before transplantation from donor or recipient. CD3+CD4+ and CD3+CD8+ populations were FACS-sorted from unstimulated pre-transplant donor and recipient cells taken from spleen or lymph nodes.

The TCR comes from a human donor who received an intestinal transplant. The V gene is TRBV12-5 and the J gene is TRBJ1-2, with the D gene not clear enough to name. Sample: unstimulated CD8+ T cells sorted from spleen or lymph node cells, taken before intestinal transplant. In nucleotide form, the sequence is TGTGCTAGTGGTTTGGGGTGGTCTAGCTATGGCTACACCTTC. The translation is CASGLGWSSYGYTF.